The 18 T cell receptor beta chains reported below all come from one sample, sequenced in a study of blood T cell repertoires in COVID-19. Sequencing used immunoSEQ multiplex PCR; TCRdb keeps in-frame clones, though not all of them. The sample carries 250,000 to 350,000 clones, roughly 85% recorded once. The sequenced sample was PBMCs or T cells enriched from blood (not recorded which). The receptors shown here come from a woman between 45 and 65 years old who had recovered from COVID-19.

The chain links TRBV4-1 to TRBJ2-1, with a possible D match to TRBD2 (5 bases). The ends were cut back, 4 bases at V and 4 bases at J, with 11 bases in the middle. The CDR3 is 14 amino acids. CDR1 and CDR2 (germline): MGHRA, YSYEKL. Here the CDR3 reads CASSPLGLYNEQFF. CDR3 sequence (DNA): TGCGCCAGCAGCCCTCTTGGACTTTACAATGAGCAGTTCTTC.

This chain joins TRBV6-4 and TRBJ2-1; D unresolved. V was trimmed by 6 bases and J by 0 bases, leaving 12 bases between them. The germline V gene encodes CDR1 MRHNA and CDR2 SNTAGT. This CDR3 has 15 residues. The chain's CDR3 is CASRERDSSYNEQFF. The CDR3, as DNA: TGTGCCAGCAGGGAGCGTGATAGCTCCTACAATGAGCAGTTCTTC.

The chain has TRBV4-1 and TRBJ1-3; 10 bases align to TRBD1. J lost 4 bases, V lost 0 bases, and 18 bases had no gene match. CDR3 length: 21 amino acids. CDR1 and CDR2 (germline): MGHRA, YSYEKL. The CDR3: CASSQEGWSRDRGTRGNTIYF. In DNA, the CDR3 is TGCGCCAGCAGCCAAGAAGGTTGGTCCCGGGACAGGGGAACGAGAGGAAACACCATATATTTT.

V is TRBV7-2 and J is TRBJ2-7; D is ambiguous. V shed 4 bases and J shed 12 bases, with 25 bases lying between them. The CDR3 runs 15 residues. Germline CDR1 SGHTA, CDR2 FQGNSA. The CDR3 loop is CASSYLERGDVPLYF. The CDR3 DNA is TGTGCCAGCAGCTACCTTGAGCGAGGAGACGTCCCGCTGTACTTC.

The chain has TRBV27 and TRBJ1-5; D possibly corresponds to TRBD1 (6 bases). V lost 4 bases and J 3 bases, leaving 13 bases between the germline ends. CDR3 length equals 15 residues. Germline V lookup: CDR1 MNHEY, CDR2 SMNVEV (reference sequence). CDR3 sequence (DNA): TGTGCCAGCAGTTCAACAGGGAACATCAATCAGCCCCAGCATTTT. Protein product: CASSSTGNINQPQHF.

The chain links TRBV5-6 to TRBJ2-1; 7 bases match TRBD2. Germline-derived CDR1 and CDR2 are SGHDT and YYEEEE. V was pared by 4 bases and J by 6 bases, with 13 bases of the junction left unmatched. The CDR3 consists of 16 residues. The CDR3 region is CASSVSLGGAFNEQFF. CDR3 DNA sequence: TGTGCCAGCAGCGTCAGTTTGGGAGGGGCCTTCAATGAGCAGTTCTTC.

The CDR3 coding sequence is TGTGCCAGCAGTTTTTCGGACAGCGACAATGAGCAGTTCTTC. Encoded protein: CASSFSDSDNEQFF. This chain links TRBV27 with TRBJ2-1, with D maybe TRBD1 (6 bases). Germline V lookup: CDR1 MNHEY, CDR2 SMNVEV (reference sequence). Trimming left V 3 bases short and J 5 bases short, with 11 bases between. The CDR3 is 14 residues long.

This clone occurred once. The gene calls are TRBV19 and TRBJ1-2; 8 nucleotides match TRBD1. The CDR3 is 13 residues long. CDR1 and CDR2 from the germline V gene are LNHDA and SQIVND (reference sequence). Trimming cost V 6 bases and J 3 bases; bases outside gene matches: 3. The CDR3 is CASRAGGDYGYTF. The CDR3, as DNA: TGTGCCAGTAGAGCAGGGGGCGACTATGGCTACACCTTC.

The CDR3 reads CASSPLGRQETQYF. The CDR3 coding sequence is TGTGCCAGCAGCCCTTTGGGCCGACAAGAGACCCAGTACTTC. The chain carries TRBV7-3 and TRBJ2-5; no clear D gene. CDR1 and CDR2 (germline): SGHTA, FQGTGA. V was shortened by 5 bases and J by 2 bases, with 12 bases between the two germline ends. The CDR3 has 14 residues.

The V gene is TRBV18, the J gene TRBJ2-2; tentative D call: TRBD1 (6 bases). The CDR3 totals 15 residues. Trimming left V 0 bases short and J 7 bases short, with 12 bases between. The germline gives CDR1 KGHSH, CDR2 LQKENI. This CDR3 is CASSPPSQGVGELFF. CDR3 DNA sequence: TGTGCCAGCTCACCACCGTCACAGGGCGTCGGGGAGCTGTTTTTT.

This chain links TRBV28 with TRBJ1-6, with 7 bases fitting TRBD1. The CDR3 contains 15 residues. J gave up 6 bases and V 1 base, and 3 bases lay outside the gene matches. CDR1 and CDR2 from the germline V gene are MDHEN and SYDVKM. The CDR3 DNA sequence: TGTGCCAGCAGTTTATTCGGGACAGTTAATTCACCCCTCCACTTT. This sequence encodes CASSLFGTVNSPLHF. The whole variable domain, remainder taken from reference TRBV28 and TRBJ1-6, is DVKVTQSSRYLVKRTGEKVFLECVQDMDHENMFWYRQDPGLGLRLIYFSYDVKMKEKGDIPEGYSVSREKKERFSLILESASTNQTSMYLCASSLFGTVNSPLHFGNGTRLTVT.

The chain has TRBV5-1 and TRBJ2-3; possible D gene TRBD2, 5 bases. V was pared by 0 bases and J by 4 bases, with 9 bases between. Per germline, CDR1 SGHRS and CDR2 YFSETQ. This CDR3 has 14 residues. The CDR3 nucleotides are TGCGCCAGCAGCTTGGATCGGGAATCAGATACGCAGTATTTT. This gives the protein CASSLDRESDTQYF.

To note about this clone: A read error may account for a junction end that differs from germline. The chain links TRBV5-4 to TRBJ1-2; maybe TRBD1 (6 bases). The CDR3 has 15 residues. The germline V gene encodes CDR1 SGHNT and CDR2 YYREEE (reference sequence). CDR3 protein: CASSLRLGAVFGYTF. CDR3 sequence (DNA): TGTGCCAGTAGCTTGCGTCTGGGGGCAGTCTTCGGCTACACCTTC. Based on the CDR3 plus reference TRBV5-4 and TRBJ1-2, the full variable domain is ETGVTQSPTHLIKTRGQQVTLRCSSQSGHNTVSWYQQALGQGPQFIFQYYREEENGRGNFPPRFSGLQFPNYSSELNVNALELDDSALYLCASSLRLGAVFGYTFGSGTRLTVV.

V and J are TRBV27 and TRBJ1-1, with 8 bases matching TRBD1. Trimming cost V 5 bases and J 4 bases; bases outside gene matches: 9. Germline V lookup: CDR1 MNHEY, CDR2 SMNVEV (reference sequence). This CDR3 comprises 15 residues. CDR3 bases: TGTGCCAGCAGTCCAAGACAGGGGAAGGGCACTGAAGCTTTCTTT. Its translation: CASSPRQGKGTEAFF.

This clone has just a few counts. This rearrangement joins TRBV7-8 to TRBJ1-1; possibly TRBD1 for D (5 bases). Germline V CDR1 and CDR2: SGHVS, FQNEAQ. CDR3 length equals 13 residues. Trimming stripped 1 base from V and 5 bases from J, with 8 bases between. The CDR3, as DNA: TGTGCCAGCAGCTTAGTATCAGGGACTGAAGCTTTCTTT. Translating it yields CASSLVSGTEAFF.

This clone was detected only a few times. The chain joins TRBV5-6 to TRBJ2-5; D possibly corresponds to TRBD2 (6 bases). The CDR3 is made up of 15 amino acids. V dropped 2 bases and J dropped 4 bases, with 15 bases sitting between them. Germline V gene data show CDR1 as SGHDT and CDR2 as YYEEEE. As DNA, the CDR3 is TGTGCCAGCAGCTTCAGGGCTTTGGGGGGAGAGACCCAGTACTTC. Protein sequence: CASSFRALGGETQYF.

This clone was recorded only once. The rearrangement links TRBV10-1 to TRBJ1-4; D is ambiguous. The CDR3 consists of 15 residues. The V gene's germline CDR1 is WNHNN and CDR2 SYGVQD (reference sequence). V was clipped by 0 bases and J by 7 bases, with 12 bases between them. The DNA of the CDR3 is TGCGCCAGCAGTGAGTCGTCGGGATTAGGTGAAAAACTGTTTTTT. Amino acids: CASSESSGLGEKLFF.

The CDR3 DNA follows: TGTGCCACAGGACTAGCGAGGGAGACCCAGTACTTC. As protein: CATGLARETQYF. This rearrangement joins TRBV6-5 to TRBJ2-5, with TRBD2 matching 9 bases. Per germline, CDR1 MNHEY and CDR2 SVGAGI. V dropped 10 bases and J dropped 5; count of bases not matched to a gene: 5. The CDR3 has 12 residues.